This T cell receptor beta chain was sequenced for a study of blood T cell repertoires in COVID-19. Background on the study: The United States, Italy and Spain provided the acute and convalescent COVID-19 samples. The analysed material was cDNA or gDNA that came from T cells, B-cell-depleted T cells, or PBMCs.

Study processing details: Cell counts per sample came from amplifying reference gene primers. Only in-frame clones appear in the TCRdb table, and some are missing; sequencing was by immunoSEQ multiplex PCR. The DNA gave D and trimming, while V, J and clone size come from that table. The repertoire holds 310,000 or so clones, with nearly 90% as singletons. Cohort 3 recovery required two negative PCRs, clearance, or symptom resolution. The V gene lost 5 bases and the J gene lost 1 base, with 11 bases spanning the gap. This CDR3 spans 14 amino acids. Germline values: CDR1 SEHNR, CDR2 FQNEAQ (reference sequence).

The chain carries TRBV7-9 and TRBJ1-1; possibly TRBD1 for D (5 bases). The sequencing sample was made of PBMCs or T cells enriched from blood (not recorded which). The TCR originated in a woman between 25 and 40 years old who had recovered from COVID-19. CDR3 residues: CASSRQTANTEAFF. The DNA for the CDR3 is TGTGCCAGCAGCCGCCAGACAGCGAACACTGAAGCTTTCTTT.